This T cell receptor beta chain was sequenced during a study of regulatory T cells in long-lasting Graves disease. Construction of TCR beta libraries relied on iRepertoire HTBI primers and on Arm-PCR targeting CDR3 regions. In TCRdb, the multiplex PCR reads were re-called with MiXCR into one record per CDR3 protein. This table holds about 470,000 distinct CDR3 sequences, more than 12% found once. Noted time point: newly diagnosed GD, antithyroid drugs for less than 3 months. PBMCs provided the RNA from which the TCR library was made. The patient group derived from an endocrinology department in Xi'an, China. V lost 5 bases and J lost 8; bases outside the gene matches: 11. CDR1 SGHRS and CDR2 YFSETQ come from the germline V gene. This CDR3 is built from 14 residues. These records were also assigned to another study, of T cells in Graves' hyperthyroidism and ophthalmopathy.

J is TRBJ2-3 and V is TRBV5-1, with 7 bases aligning to TRBD2. The specimen comprised peripheral blood mononuclear cells (PBMCs), sampled at new diagnosis, from a patient treated with antithyroid drugs. This TCR came from a woman younger than 45 with Graves disease. In DNA, the CDR3 is TGCGCCAGCAGAAGGGTACTAGGGGAGGGTACGCAGTATTTT. Its translation is CASRRVLGEGTQYF.